The source of this T cell receptor beta chain is a study of PD-L1 blockade in urothelial cancer (dated by TCRdb to the late 2010s). For context, the study as a whole: Every patient began therapy at some point between 2013 and 2015 and was given atezolizumab 1,200 mg intravenously every 3 weeks. About 90% of the roughly 30 patients were identified as males with urothelial cancer of bladder origin, and a prior smoking history was reported by 18 of 29 patients. Patients had an ECOG performance status of 0 or 1 and had received between 0 and 3 prior chemotherapy regimens. Blood samples were analyzed at 3 weeks after treatment start (second dose) and at 6 weeks after treatment start. Blood samples gave median yields of about 140,000 T cells and 80,000 to 90,000 unique TCRs, along with a median clonality of around 0.08. The study, an exploratory multi-omic analysis, examined somatic, immune and clinical correlates of response to PD-L1 blockade with atezolizumab in urothelial cancer. Pretreatment tumor samples, along with matched peripheral blood collected serially before and after atezolizumab treatment, underwent TCR sequencing. Durable clinical benefit was defined as a progression-free survival longer than 6 months, and TCR features were additionally tested against progression-free survival and overall survival. In the same patients, whole exome sequencing and RNA sequencing of pretreatment tumors were performed in addition to TCR sequencing. Durable clinical benefit was achieved by nine patients but not by the remaining 20. Pretreatment blood TCR-seq was available for under 35 patients, at least one posttreatment blood collection was obtained for around 25 patients, and tumor TCR-seq was available for around 25 patients. What the research found in general, with its limitations: Among patients with durable benefit, tumor-associated TCR clones showed greater expansion in peripheral blood 3 weeks after treatment started (n ≈ 20, p = 0.022). A pretreatment peripheral blood TCR clonality below the median was linked to improved progression-free and overall survival. Because the sample size was small (n ≈ 27) and many exploratory analyses were performed, the results are intended to be hypothesis-generating.

Synthetic TCR analog templates were spiked into each PCR to estimate absolute template abundance from read counts. TCRbeta CDR3 regions were amplified from genomic DNA with bias-controlled V and J gene primers using the immunoSEQ assay. Sequencing of rearranged TCRbeta segments was performed at approximately 20X coverage. On the study's bioinformatics: Sequencing errors were corrected by clustering and CDR3s were annotated against IMGT to assign V, D and J genes. Out-of-frame and stop-codon sequences were excluded, and only productive TCRbeta rearrangements were used in downstream analyses. To compute clonality, Shannon entropy was normalized by the log of the number of unique productive sequences and then subtracted from one. Clones differing between time points or between blood and tumor were identified by Fisher's exact test with Benjamini-Hochberg correction at adjusted p below 0.01. TCRdb's version of the immuneACCESS table is confined to in-frame rearrangements and falls short of the full clone set. An unresolved V gene accounts for under half of the shortfall where checked; the remainder is of unknown origin. V and J calls and clone size are given by that table; D and trimming were obtained from the DNA. Within this sample are about 43,000 clones, with more than 70% of them counted one time only. 15% to 20% of the sample belongs to the ten largest clones.

Regarding this clone: Its specific antigen is unknown. No per-base quality is available; no much larger clone lies one base away.

The intended sense of this specimen's time point label: pretreatment peripheral blood. The cohort included some 30 patients with locally advanced or metastatic urothelial carcinoma who were treated at Memorial Sloan Kettering on a trial protocol. Peripheral blood mononuclear cells were collected pretreatment and during treatment, at between 1 and 8 total time points per patient. The Qiagen DNeasy Blood extraction kit was used to purify genomic DNA from total PBMCs and tumor samples. PBMCs were collected pretreatment and during treatment, and were isolated and stored as previously described. The germline V gene supplies CDR1 MDHEN and CDR2 SYDVKM. V drops 2 bases and J drops 7 bases, leaving 18 bases in between. The CDR3 covers 15 residues, taking in both the cysteine and the phenylalanine. Just CDR3 DNA is preserved here, 45 bases in frame from base 1.

The sequence joins TRBV28 to TRBJ2-7, with no reliable assignment of the D segment. The sequence derives from a man between 60 and 75 years old with urothelial cancer. The source was PBMCs, collected around atezolizumab (anti-PD-L1) treatment. The base sequence is TGTGCCAGCAGTTTAGATCCCAGGATATACGTGGAGCAGTACTTC. It translates to CASSLDPRIYVEQYF.